The 27 T cell receptor beta chains below were found in one sample sequenced in a study of CD4 T cells in relation to SARS-CoV-2 and coronaviruses (dated by TCRdb to 2020 to 2023). These TCRs' antigens remain unknown. To prepare the library, the immunoSEQ multiplex PCR assay was applied. TCRdb took this table from immuneACCESS and kept in-frame rearrangements with V and J called. Such tables lack part of the clones; where checked against another copy, unresolved V genes explain under half of the gap, and the rest is unexplained. This sample is represented by under 20,000 clones; about 72% of them were singletons. Jointly, the top ten make up approximately 14% of the sample. CD4+ T cells from unexposed donors were collected before the COVID-19 pandemic (2011-2018). The EasySep CD4+ T cell isolation kit was used to isolate CD4+ T cells once the cultures had run for more than 8 days. Sequenced sample: CD4+ T cells from PBMCs, cultured in vitro. The receptors here all came from a human donor in good health.

The rearrangement uses TRBV19 and TRBJ2-7; a weak D match, TRBD1 (6 bases). There are 15 residues in the CDR3. Germline V gives CDR1 LNHDA, CDR2 SQIVND (reference sequence). The V and J ends lost 6 bases and 6 bases respectively, with 21 bases between them. The CDR3 DNA reads TGTGCCAGTAGCCGAGGGGGTAAGTGGTCGGGCGAGCAGTACTTC. This encodes CASSRGGKWSGEQYF.

V and J are TRBV5-1 and TRBJ2-7, with 9 bases fitting TRBD1. Germline assignment: CDR1 SGHRS and CDR2 YFSETQ. The CDR3 has 16 residues. V trimming: 5 bases; J trimming: 7 bases; junction bases outside the gene matches: 16. The CDR3 sequence: CASSRTGAGMGREQYF. The CDR3 DNA reads TGCGCCAGCAGTCGGACAGGGGCCGGGATGGGGAGGGAGCAGTACTTC.

This clone was counted a single time. The J gene is TRBJ1-2, the V gene TRBV6-6; a weak D match, TRBD1 (5 bases). There are 12 residues in the CDR3. Germline V lookup: CDR1 MNHNY, CDR2 SVGAGI (reference sequence). Trimming cost V 9 bases and J 2 bases, with 10 bases left between them. DNA for the CDR3: TGTGCCAGTAGCAGGGAGAACTATGGCTACACCTTC. Its protein is CASSRENYGYTF.

V is TRBV3-1 (or the pseudogene TRBV3-2) and J is TRBJ1-1; 8 bases are a match to TRBD1. Germline CDR1 and CDR2: LGHDT and YNNKEL (reference sequence). Trimming removed 4 bases from V and 1 base from J; junction bases left unmatched: 2. This CDR3 has 14 residues. The CDR3 here is CASSLGTGNTEAFF. The CDR3 DNA reads as TGTGCCAGCAGCCTCGGGACAGGGAACACTGAAGCTTTCTTT.

This chain joins TRBV29-1 and TRBJ2-1; either TRBD1 or TRBD2 may supply D (5 bases each). CDR3 length: 15 amino acids. From germline, CDR1 is SQVTM and CDR2 ANQGSEA. Trimming removed 7 bases from V and 6 bases from J, with 22 bases in between. The DNA for the CDR3 is TGCAGCGGTCAGGACGGGACCTGGACGGTCAATGAGCAGTTCTTC. Protein: CSGQDGTWTVNEQFF.

CDR3 in amino acids: CASSEETGAYNEQFF. CDR3 DNA sequence: TGCGCCAGCAGTGAGGAGACAGGGGCCTACAATGAGCAGTTCTTC. The rearrangement links TRBV10-1 to TRBJ2-1; 8 nucleotides agree with TRBD1. This CDR3 is 15 amino acids long. Germline values: CDR1 WNHNN, CDR2 SYGVQD (reference sequence). The ends lost 2 bases at V and 2 bases at J; junction bases unmatched: 2.

The chain couples TRBV27 to TRBJ2-1, with D unclear. Trimming removed 1 base from V and 0 bases from J, with 7 bases in between. The CDR3 totals 15 residues. CDR1 is MNHEY, CDR2 SMNVEV, per germline (reference sequence). CDR3 region: CASSLYRSSYNEQFF. As DNA, the CDR3 is TGTGCCAGCAGTTTATATAGAAGCTCCTACAATGAGCAGTTCTTC.

The gene calls are TRBV30 and TRBJ1-1, with D maybe TRBD1 (6 bases). The CDR3 has 11 amino acids. V dropped 4 bases and J dropped 5 bases, with 8 bases sitting between them. Germline-derived CDR1 and CDR2 are GTSNPN and SVGIG (reference sequence). The CDR3 DNA sequence: TGTGCCTGGATAGACAGGACTGAAGCTTTCTTT. Encoded protein: CAWIDRTEAFF. Supplemented by reference TRBV30 and TRBJ1-1, the full variable domain reads SQTIHQWPATLVQPVGSPLSLECTVEGTSNPNLYWYRQAAGRGLQLLFYSVGIGQISSEVPQNLSASRPQDRQFILSSKKLLLSDSGFYLCAWIDRTEAFFGQGTRLTVV.

This chain joins TRBV18 and TRBJ1-2; TRBD1 might be the D (6 bases). The germline V gene encodes CDR1 KGHSH and CDR2 LQKENI. This CDR3 contains 14 residues. V lost 5 bases to trimming and J lost 7 bases, with 17 bases between them. The chain's CDR3 is CASSVDSGLTGYTF. The CDR3, as DNA: TGTGCCAGCTCAGTGGACAGTGGTCTTACTGGCTACACCTTC.

This clone was counted a few times. The chain employs TRBV2 and TRBJ2-7; D uncertain. The V end was cut by 8 bases, the J end by 1 base, with 12 bases between. The V gene's germline CDR1 is SNHLY and CDR2 FYNNEI. The CDR3 has 13 residues. The CDR3 nucleotides are TGTGCCAGCGGGTTAGCTGTGTCCTACGAGCAGTACTTC. Its protein product is CASGLAVSYEQYF.

J is TRBJ2-5 and V is TRBV18; no clear D. V was clipped by 3 bases and J by 1 base, with 0 bases between them. Germline CDR1 reads KGHSH; CDR2 reads LQKENI. This CDR3 has 11 residues. CDR3: CASSPQETQYF. DNA for the CDR3: TGTGCCAGCTCACCCCAAGAGACCCAGTACTTC.

The genes are TRBV5-1 and TRBJ2-1; D might be TRBD2 (5 bases). The length of the CDR3 is 14 residues. Trimming took off 4 bases at V and 7 bases at J, with 15 bases between the two ends. The germline V gene has CDR1 SGHRS and CDR2 YFSETQ. CDR3 in amino acids: CASSIGTTGNEQFF. CDR3 DNA: TGCGCCAGCAGCATCGGTACGACGGGAAATGAGCAGTTCTTC. The variable domain in full, completed from reference TRBV5-1 and TRBJ2-1, reads KAGVTQTPRYLIKTRGQQVTLSCSPISGHRSVSWYQQTPGQGLQFLFEYFSETQRNKGNFPGRFSGRQFSNSRSEMNVSTLELGDSALYLCASSIGTTGNEQFFGPGTRLTVL.

This clone was counted a single time. This chain uses TRBV5-6 with TRBJ2-1, with D perhaps TRBD1 or TRBD2 (6 bases each). Germline assignment: CDR1 SGHDT and CDR2 YYEEEE. Trimming pared 4 bases from V and 2 bases from J, leaving 13 bases between. CDR3 length: 15 residues. The CDR3 sequence is CASSRIGGPYNEQFF. Here the CDR3 DNA reads TGTGCCAGCAGCCGCATAGGGGGGCCCTACAATGAGCAGTTCTTC. Together with reference TRBV5-6 and TRBJ2-1, the CDR3 gives the full variable domain: DAGVTQSPTHLIKTRGQQVTLRCSPKSGHDTVSWYQQALGQGPQFIFQYYEEEERQRGNFPDRFSGHQFPNYSSELNVNALLLGDSALYLCASSRIGGPYNEQFFGPGTRLTVL.

This clone has just one count. This chain connects TRBV15 to TRBJ1-5; D gene uncertain. V lost 0 bases to trimming and J lost 3 bases, with 3 bases between them. The CDR3 is 13 residues long. Germline V gene sequence: CDR1 LNHNV, CDR2 YYDKDF (reference sequence). CDR3 loop: CATSRDHNQPQHF. The CDR3 DNA reads as TGTGCCACCAGCAGAGACCACAATCAGCCCCAGCATTTT.

This clone was seen a few times. The chain has TRBV19 and TRBJ2-7, with TRBD2 identical over 9 bases. This CDR3 contains 17 residues. V gave up 3 bases and J gave up 4 bases; unmatched junction bases: 13. Looked up from germline, CDR1 is LNHDA and CDR2 is SQIVND (reference sequence). CDR3 in amino acids: CASSIGLAGILEYEQYF. CDR3 DNA sequence: TGTGCCAGTAGTATCGGCCTAGCGGGAATTTTAGAGTACGAGCAGTACTTC.

The chain uses TRBV6-5 and TRBJ2-2; no clear D gene. CDR1 and CDR2 (germline): MNHEY, SVGAGI. V lost 6 bases, J lost 7 bases, and 9 bases lay in between. The CDR3 runs 12 residues. The CDR3 loop reads CASRDNGGELFF. In DNA form, the CDR3 reads TGTGCCAGCAGAGACAACGGCGGGGAGCTGTTTTTT.

The V call is TRBV28, the J call TRBJ1-1; unclear D gene. V lost 1 base, J lost 1 base, and 10 bases lay in between. This CDR3 is built from 15 residues. Germline values: CDR1 MDHEN, CDR2 SYDVKM. The CDR3: CASSLSPTWNTEAFF. The CDR3 DNA is TGTGCCAGCAGTTTATCCCCTACCTGGAACACTGAAGCTTTCTTT.

The chain recombines TRBV9 with TRBJ1-4, with unresolved D. The germline gives CDR1 SGDLS, CDR2 YYNGEE. This CDR3 is built from 18 residues. Trimming removed 0 bases from V and 7 bases from J, with 22 bases in between. CDR3 sequence: CASSVAPKAVEGFEKLFF. The CDR3 DNA is TGTGCCAGCAGCGTAGCCCCCAAGGCAGTCGAGGGTTTTGAAAAACTGTTTTTT.

This clone showed up just a few times. The V and J genes are TRBV3-1 (or the pseudogene TRBV3-2) and TRBJ1-1; D uncertain. The CDR3 contains 13 residues. With 4 bases removed from V and 3 bases from J, the gap between germline ends came to 9 bases. Germline V gene sequence: CDR1 LGHDT, CDR2 YNNKEL (reference sequence). The CDR3 nucleotides are TGTGCCAGCAGCCCCGGGCAGGACACTGAAGCTTTCTTT. Its protein product is CASSPGQDTEAFF.

The count of this clone is one. The rearrangement links TRBV2 to TRBJ1-2, with D tentatively TRBD1 (5 bases). Germline values: CDR1 SNHLY, CDR2 FYNNEI. The CDR3 has 15 amino acids. Trimming shortened V by 6 bases and J by 0 bases, and 14 bases separated the two germline ends. CDR3: CASSEEQGPNYGYTF. The CDR3, as DNA: TGTGCCAGCAGCGAGGAGCAGGGACCTAACTATGGCTACACCTTC.

The V and J genes are TRBV6-5 and TRBJ2-5; D may be TRBD2 (5 bases). The CDR3 length is 16 residues. CDR1 and CDR2 (germline): MNHEY, SVGAGI. Trimming took 2 bases from V and 3 from J, leaving 16 bases between them. The CDR3 DNA follows: TGTGCCAGCAGTTACGGGAGAACATTACGGGAAGAGACCCAGTACTTC. Translating gives CASSYGRTLREETQYF.

The gene calls are TRBV11-2 and TRBJ1-1; 8 bases line up with TRBD1. Trimming cost V 6 bases and J 5 bases; bases outside gene matches: 5. The CDR3 runs 13 residues. CDR1 and CDR2 (germline): SGHAT, FQNNGV. The CDR3 is CASRSTGGTEAFF. The CDR3 nucleotides are TGTGCCAGCAGATCAACAGGGGGGACTGAAGCTTTCTTT.

V and J are TRBV5-4 and TRBJ2-1, with 8 bases that match TRBD2. J lost 8 bases, V lost 0 bases, and 4 bases had no gene match. The CDR3 totals 14 residues. Germline loops: CDR1 SGHNT, CDR2 YYREEE (reference sequence). CDR3 nucleotides: TGTGCCAGCAGCTTGGCGACTAGCGCCCATGAGCAGTTCTTC. It yields the protein CASSLATSAHEQFF.

The V and J genes are TRBV6-5 and TRBJ2-7; D is uncertain. Germline CDR1 and CDR2: MNHEY and SVGAGI. The CDR3 covers 14 residues. V was shortened by 2 bases and J by 6 bases, with 14 bases between the two germline ends. The CDR3, as DNA: TGTGCCAGCAGTTACGGGCCCGTTGGCTTCGAGCAGTACTTC. Translating gives CASSYGPVGFEQYF.

The chain employs TRBV30 and TRBJ2-2, with unresolved D. V was cut by 2 bases and J by 0 bases, with 4 bases left in between. The CDR3 extends over 13 amino acids. Germline CDR1 GTSNPN, CDR2 SVGIG (reference sequence). The DNA of the CDR3 is TGTGCCTGGAGTCCGACGAACACCGGGGAGCTGTTTTTT. This codes for CAWSPTNTGELFF. Supplemented by reference TRBV30 and TRBJ2-2, the full variable domain reads SQTIHQWPATLVQPVGSPLSLECTVEGTSNPNLYWYRQAAGRGLQLLFYSVGIGQISSEVPQNLSASRPQDRQFILSSKKLLLSDSGFYLCAWSPTNTGELFFGEGSRLTVL.

The gene calls are TRBV6-1 and TRBJ2-1, with TRBD2 as a possible D gene (6 bases). The CDR3 totals 16 residues. Germline loops: CDR1 MNHNS, CDR2 SASEGT. The ends were cut back, 3 bases at V and 9 bases at J, with 21 bases in the middle. The CDR3 DNA reads TGTGCCAGCAGTGATCCGGGGGTTATGGTATGGAGTGAGCAGTTCTTC. Amino acid sequence: CASSDPGVMVWSEQFF.

V is TRBV5-1 and J is TRBJ2-3; D remains ambiguous. The V end was cut by 5 bases, the J end by 2 bases, with 9 bases between. The CDR3 runs to 13 residues. The germline V gene has CDR1 SGHRS and CDR2 YFSETQ. The CDR3 coding sequence is TGCGCCAGCAGGTCACGGGCCACAGATACGCAGTATTTT. As protein: CASRSRATDTQYF.